This TCR beta chain was captured by sequencing in a study of T cell responses to AZD1222 COVID-19 vaccine. Method: immunoSEQ multiplex PCR; TCRdb's copy keeps in-frame clones and lacks some. The sample has roughly 180,000 clones; roughly 90% are singletons. Germline V CDR1 and CDR2: SEHNR, FQNEAQ (reference sequence). CDR3 length equals 14 residues. Trimming stripped 3 bases from V and 2 bases from J, with 11 bases between. Points on this clone: Its target is not known.

Overall study findings and caveats: Vaccination with two AZD1222 doses was followed by a rise in Spike-specific TCR breadth and depth. Regions 160-218 and 743-854 held dominance among vaccine-associated CD4 TCRs, which spanned spike.

The chain joins TRBV7-9 to TRBJ2-7; possibly TRBD1 for D (6 bases). The sequence derives from an adult in good health. The sequences come from peripheral blood, collected on day 0 of AZD1222 vaccination. The CDR3 DNA follows: TGTGCCAGCAGCTTCGGACAGCCAGCCTACGAGCAGTACTTC. It codes for CASSFGQPAYEQYF.